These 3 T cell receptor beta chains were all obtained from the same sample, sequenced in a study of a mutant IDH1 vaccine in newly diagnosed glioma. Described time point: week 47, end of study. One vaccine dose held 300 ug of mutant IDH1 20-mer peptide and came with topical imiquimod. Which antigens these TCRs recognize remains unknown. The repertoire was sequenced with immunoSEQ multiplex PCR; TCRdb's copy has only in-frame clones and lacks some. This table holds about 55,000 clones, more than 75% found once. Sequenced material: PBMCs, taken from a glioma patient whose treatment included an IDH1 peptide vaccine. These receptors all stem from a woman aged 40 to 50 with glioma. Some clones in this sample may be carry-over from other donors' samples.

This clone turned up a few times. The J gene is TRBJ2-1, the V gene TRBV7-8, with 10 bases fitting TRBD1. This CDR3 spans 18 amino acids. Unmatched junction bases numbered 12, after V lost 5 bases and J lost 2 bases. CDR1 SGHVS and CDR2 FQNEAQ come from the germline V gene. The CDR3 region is CASSTLIPDRGAYNEQFF. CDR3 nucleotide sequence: TGTGCCAGCAGCACACTCATCCCGGACAGGGGGGCCTACAATGAGCAGTTCTTC. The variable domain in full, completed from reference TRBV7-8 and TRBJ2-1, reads GAGVSQSPRYKVAKRGQDVALRCDPISGHVSLFWYQQALGQGPEFLTYFQNEAQLDKSGLPSDRFFAERPEGSVSTLKIQRTQQEDSAVYLCASSTLIPDRGAYNEQFFGPGTRLTVL.

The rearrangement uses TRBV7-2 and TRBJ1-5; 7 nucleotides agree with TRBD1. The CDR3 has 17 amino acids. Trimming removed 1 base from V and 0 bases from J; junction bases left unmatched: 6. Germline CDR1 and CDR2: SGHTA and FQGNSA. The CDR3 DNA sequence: TGTGCCAGCAGCTTAGTTGCAGGGGGGAATAGCAATCAGCCCCAGCATTTT. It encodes CASSLVAGGNSNQPQHF.

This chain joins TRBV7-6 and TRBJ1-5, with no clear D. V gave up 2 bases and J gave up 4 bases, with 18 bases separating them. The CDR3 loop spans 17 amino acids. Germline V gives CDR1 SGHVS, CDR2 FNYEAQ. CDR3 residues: CASSLLEGFVPNQPQHF. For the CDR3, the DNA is TGTGCCAGCAGCTTACTGGAAGGCTTTGTCCCGAATCAGCCCCAGCATTTT. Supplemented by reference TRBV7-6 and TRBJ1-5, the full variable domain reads GAGVSQSPRYKVTKRGQDVALRCDPISGHVSLYWYRQALGQGPEFLTYFNYEAQQDKSGLPNDRFSAERPEGSISTLTIQRTEQRDSAMYRCASSLLEGFVPNQPQHFGDGTRLSIL.